These 32 T cell receptor beta chains were all obtained from the same sample, sequenced in a study of blood T cell repertoires in COVID-19. TCRdb's table, derived via immunoSEQ multiplex PCR, lists solely in-frame clones and lacks some. The data hold 150,000 or so clones, with almost 70% observed a single time. The material sequenced was peripheral blood. These receptors were collected from a woman in her 70s with acute or convalescent COVID-19.

V is TRBV7-2 and J is TRBJ2-7; 12 positions agree with TRBD2. The CDR3 runs 15 residues. CDR1 SGHTA and CDR2 FQGNSA come from the germline V gene. V trimming: 3 bases; J trimming: 7 bases; junction bases outside the gene matches: 7. This CDR3 is CASSLTSGGPGEQYF. The CDR3 DNA reads as TGTGCCAGCAGCTTGACTAGCGGGGGCCCGGGGGAGCAGTACTTC.

The chain carries TRBV5-5 and TRBJ1-1; D is possibly TRBD1 (5 bases). The germline CDR1 and CDR2 sequences are SGHKS and YYEKEE (reference sequence). Trimming left V 3 bases short and J 6 bases short, with 15 bases between. The CDR3 loop spans 14 amino acids. The CDR3 region is CASSSAWTRPEAFF. DNA for the CDR3: TGTGCCAGCAGCTCGGCCTGGACAAGGCCTGAAGCTTTCTTT.

The chain couples TRBV24-1 to TRBJ2-3; 14 nucleotides match TRBD2. The CDR3 has 16 residues. Unmatched junction bases numbered 6, after V lost 7 bases and J lost 4 bases. Germline loops: CDR1 KGHDR, CDR2 SFDVKD. DNA of the CDR3: TGTGCCACCAGCACCGGGACTAGCGGGAGTCCAGATACGCAGTATTTT. Translation gives CATSTGTSGSPDTQYF.

The J gene is TRBJ1-6, the V gene TRBV7-2, with a weak D call TRBD1 (5 bases). This CDR3 has 16 residues. Trimming pared 0 bases from V and 8 bases from J, leaving 14 bases between. Germline loops: CDR1 SGHTA, CDR2 FQGNSA. The CDR3 DNA follows: TGTGCCAGCAGCTTAGCGCTTCAGGCGGGGCATTCACCCCTCCACTTT. Amino acid sequence: CASSLALQAGHSPLHF.

This chain links TRBV7-2 with TRBJ1-1; maybe TRBD1 (6 bases). Germline V gene sequence: CDR1 SGHTA, CDR2 FQGNSA. The CDR3 is 13 amino acids. Trimming removed 5 bases at V and 1 base at J, with 8 bases between. CDR3 sequence (DNA): TGTGCCAGCAGCCGGGACAAGAACACTGAAGCTTTCTTT. It translates to CASSRDKNTEAFF.

This sequence joins TRBV6-5 and TRBJ2-3; D is unresolved. V lost 4 bases, J lost 2 bases, and 10 bases lay in between. The length of the CDR3 is 14 residues. From germline, CDR1 is MNHEY and CDR2 SVGAGI. In nucleotides, the CDR3 is TGTGCCAGCAGTTCTGCGGTTTCCACAGATACGCAGTATTTT. As protein: CASSSAVSTDTQYF.

The chain joins TRBV7-6 to TRBJ2-1; 7 bases are a match to TRBD2. The CDR3 runs to 17 residues. J gave up 3 bases and V 0 bases, and 8 bases lay outside the gene matches. Germline V gives CDR1 SGHVS, CDR2 FNYEAQ. CDR3 nucleotide sequence: TGTGCCAGCAGCTTAGCGGGAGGGAGCCACGGCTACAATGAGCAGTTCTTC. It specifies CASSLAGGSHGYNEQFF.

The V call is TRBV5-6, the J call TRBJ1-1; 9 bases map to TRBD1. CDR3 length: 16 residues. The V gene end was trimmed by 4 bases and the J gene end by 1 base; junction bases not matched to a gene: 8. The germline gives CDR1 SGHDT, CDR2 YYEEEE. CDR3 nucleotide sequence: TGTGCCAGCAGCCGCCTGGGACAGGGAAAGAACACTGAAGCTTTCTTT. It translates to CASSRLGQGKNTEAFF. The full variable domain, rest sourced from reference TRBV5-6 and TRBJ1-1, is DAGVTQSPTHLIKTRGQQVTLRCSPKSGHDTVSWYQQALGQGPQFIFQYYEEEERQRGNFPDRFSGHQFPNYSSELNVNALLLGDSALYLCASSRLGQGKNTEAFFGQGTRLTVV.

The chain joins TRBV10-3 to TRBJ1-6; D not resolved. The germline V gene has CDR1 ENHRY and CDR2 SYGVKD. The V gene lost 2 bases and the J gene lost 9 bases, with 11 bases spanning the gap. This CDR3 region has 14 residues. The CDR3 DNA reads as TGTGCCATCAGTGAGGATATTGGCGGTTCACCCCTCCACTTT. It translates to CAISEDIGGSPLHF.

V and J are TRBV7-3 and TRBJ2-3, with D possibly being TRBD2 (5 bases). Trimming cost V 1 base and J 6 bases, with 17 bases left between them. In germline, CDR1 is SGHTA, CDR2 FQGTGA. This CDR3 spans 16 amino acids. Written as DNA, the CDR3 is TGTGCCAGCAGCTTAAATCCTTGGCGGCGAGGGGATACGCAGTATTTT. Translating it yields CASSLNPWRRGDTQYF.

This clone was seen more than once but under ten times. The rearrangement joins TRBV11-3 to TRBJ2-2; 8 bases line up with TRBD2. Germline loops: CDR1 SGHNT, CDR2 YENEEA. This CDR3 comprises 15 residues. V lost 5 bases and J lost 2; bases outside the gene matches: 4. Here the CDR3 reads CASSNSGTNTGELFF. Written as DNA, the CDR3 is TGTGCCAGCAGCAATAGCGGGACTAACACCGGGGAGCTGTTTTTT.

V usage is TRBV13 and J usage is TRBJ1-4; 7 bases are a match to TRBD1. Losses at the gene ends were 3 bases for V and 5 bases for J; bases not matched to a gene: 0. This CDR3 comprises 13 residues. Germline V gene data show CDR1 as PRHDT and CDR2 as FYEKMQ (reference sequence). The CDR3 DNA reads as TGTGCCAGCAGCTTGACAGGGAATGAAAAACTGTTTTTT. It encodes CASSLTGNEKLFF.

This sequence joins TRBV5-4 and TRBJ2-2, with 12 bases fitting TRBD2. The CDR3 extends over 17 amino acids. V was pared by 4 bases and J by 1 base, with 5 bases of the junction left unmatched. From germline, CDR1 is SGHNT and CDR2 YYREEE (reference sequence). As DNA, the CDR3 is TGTGCCAGCAGCCACCCGACTAGCGGGGGGAACACCGGGGAGCTGTTTTTT. Its protein product is CASSHPTSGGNTGELFF.

The chain joins TRBV5-1 to TRBJ2-3; no clear D. This CDR3 is built from 14 residues. V dropped 2 bases and J dropped 1 base, with 8 bases sitting between them. Germline V CDR1 and CDR2: SGHRS, YFSETQ. CDR3 nucleotide sequence: TGCGCCAGCAGCTTTTTTACAGGCACAGATACGCAGTATTTT. Translation gives CASSFFTGTDTQYF.

This clone was picked up one time. The V gene is TRBV11-3, the J gene TRBJ2-1; possible D gene TRBD2, 6 bases. CDR1 and CDR2 from the germline V gene are SGHNT and YENEEA. This CDR3 has 12 residues. V was pared by 5 bases and J by 6 bases, with 8 bases between. CDR3 nucleotide sequence: TGTGCCAGCAGCCCAGCGGGCAATGAGCAGTTCTTC. Translating gives CASSPAGNEQFF.

Only a few counts were recorded for this clone. The chain recombines TRBV7-2 with TRBJ2-3; 7 bases line up with TRBD1. The germline CDR1 and CDR2 sequences are SGHTA and FQGNSA. The CDR3 totals 15 residues. After removal of 1 base from V and 0 bases from J, the junction contained 1 base not matched to a gene. The CDR3 loop reads CASSLDRGSTDTQYF. The CDR3 nucleotides read TGTGCCAGCAGCTTAGACAGGGGAAGCACAGATACGCAGTATTTT.

This clone has only one observation. This rearrangement joins TRBV7-2 to TRBJ2-7; a possible D gene is TRBD2 (6 bases). The germline V gene has CDR1 SGHTA and CDR2 FQGNSA. CDR3 length: 14 residues. V shed 1 base and J shed 3 bases, with 10 bases lying between them. The CDR3 protein is CASSLDISGYEQYF. The CDR3 nucleotides read TGTGCCAGCAGCTTAGATATTAGCGGCTACGAGCAGTACTTC. Supplemented by reference TRBV7-2 and TRBJ2-7, the full variable domain reads GAGVSQSPSNKVTEKGKDVELRCDPISGHTALYWYRQSLGQGLEFLIYFQGNSAPDKSGLPSDRFSAERTGGSVSTLTIQRTQQEDSAVYLCASSLDISGYEQYFGPGTRLTVT.

This clone has a handful of counts. The chain joins TRBV6-5 to TRBJ1-5; 11 bases align to TRBD1. Germline values: CDR1 MNHEY, CDR2 SVGAGI. This CDR3 has 15 residues. J gave up 4 bases and V 8 bases, and 7 bases lay outside the gene matches. The CDR3 DNA reads as TGTGCCAGCCGGGACAGGGGGAGCGGAAATCAGCCCCAGCATTTT. Translated: CASRDRGSGNQPQHF.

The V call is TRBV2, the J call TRBJ1-5, with 10 bases identical to TRBD1. The CDR3 has 15 amino acids. Germline lookup yields CDR1 SNHLY and CDR2 FYNNEI. V was clipped by 7 bases and J by 7 bases; unmatched bases: 10. Here the CDR3 reads CASTPGQGFQQPQHF. DNA of the CDR3: TGTGCCAGCACCCCGGGACAGGGGTTTCAGCAGCCCCAGCATTTT.

This clone was seen more than once but under ten times. The chain carries TRBV19 and TRBJ1-5; 9 bases fit TRBD1. The CDR3 has 15 amino acids. J lost 3 bases, V lost 5 bases, and 5 bases had no gene match. Germline V gene sequence: CDR1 LNHDA, CDR2 SQIVND (reference sequence). CDR3 bases: TGTGCCAGTAGTCTCCGGACAGGGGTCAATCAGCCCCAGCATTTT. Protein product: CASSLRTGVNQPQHF.

This clone was seen ten or more times. The chain uses TRBV19 and TRBJ2-2; 7 bases are shared with TRBD2. V dropped 8 bases and J dropped 4; count of bases not matched to a gene: 10. Germline V lookup: CDR1 LNHDA, CDR2 SQIVND (reference sequence). CDR3 length: 15 residues. This CDR3 reads CASAGVNGGTGELFF. The CDR3 nucleotides read TGTGCCAGTGCGGGAGTAAACGGTGGCACCGGGGAGCTGTTTTTT.

The V gene is TRBV3-1 (or the pseudogene TRBV3-2), the J gene TRBJ1-1; tentatively, D is TRBD1 (5 bases). CDR1 and CDR2 (germline): LGHDT, YNNKEL (reference sequence). Trimming removed 0 bases from V and 1 base from J, with 9 bases in between. The CDR3 is made up of 15 amino acids. The CDR3 sequence is CASSQEGRANTEAFF. CDR3 bases: TGTGCCAGCAGCCAAGAAGGCAGGGCGAACACTGAAGCTTTCTTT.

This chain connects TRBV19 to TRBJ1-2; D uncertain. The CDR3 runs to 16 residues. The ends were cut back, 9 bases at V and 2 bases at J, with 22 bases in the middle. Germline V gene lookup returns CDR1 LNHDA and CDR2 SQIVND (reference sequence). The CDR3 DNA sequence: TGTGCCAGCAAGTACCGGTCGGGAGATAAGAACTATGGCTACACCTTC. Translation: CASKYRSGDKNYGYTF.

CDR3: CARTDDSTGELFF. CDR3 nucleotide sequence: TGTGCAAGGACAGATGATTCCACCGGGGAGCTGTTTTTT. This chain uses TRBV6-5 with TRBJ2-2, with a possible D match to TRBD1 (6 bases). The germline V gene encodes CDR1 MNHEY and CDR2 SVGAGI. This CDR3 spans 13 amino acids.

The rearrangement uses TRBV6-1 and TRBJ1-5; D remains ambiguous. CDR1 and CDR2 from the germline V gene are MNHNS and SASEGT. The CDR3 is made up of 15 amino acids. Trimming pared 1 base from V and 2 bases from J, leaving 9 bases between. CDR3 coding DNA: TGTGCCAGCAGTGAAGGGTCCGGGGGCAATCAGCCCCAGCATTTT. Translation: CASSEGSGGNQPQHF.

This chain uses TRBV19 with TRBJ2-3; D call uncertain. Deletions cut 0 bases from V and 2 bases from J, with 6 bases between. CDR3 length: 14 residues. CDR1 LNHDA and CDR2 SQIVND come from the germline V gene (reference sequence). The CDR3 loop reads CASSIDPVTDTQYF. CDR3 sequence (DNA): TGTGCCAGTAGTATAGATCCAGTCACAGATACGCAGTATTTT.

V usage is TRBV3-1 (or the pseudogene TRBV3-2) and J usage is TRBJ2-1; no clear D gene. The CDR3 length is 14 residues. Trimming left V 1 base short and J 8 bases short, with 12 bases between. Germline values: CDR1 LGHDT, CDR2 YNNKEL (reference sequence). The CDR3 is CASSQAHIEYEQFF. Here the CDR3 DNA reads TGTGCCAGCAGCCAAGCCCACATTGAATATGAGCAGTTCTTC.

This clone was seen a few times. The chain has TRBV3-1 (or the pseudogene TRBV3-2) and TRBJ2-7; D ambiguous. Germline-derived CDR1 and CDR2 are LGHDT and YNNKEL (reference sequence). The CDR3 consists of 12 residues. V was cut by 2 bases and J by 3 bases, with 5 bases left in between. The CDR3 DNA is TGTGCCAGCAGCCAAACAGTCTACGAGCAGTACTTC. Translated: CASSQTVYEQYF.

This clone was counted ten times or more. V gene TRBV2 combines with J gene TRBJ2-2; 8 bases agree with TRBD2. Per the germline V gene, CDR1 is SNHLY and CDR2 is FYNNEI. The CDR3 has 15 amino acids. V dropped 6 bases and J dropped 5; count of bases not matched to a gene: 8. CDR3 nucleotides: TGTGCCAGCAGACCCGGGACTAGGCTTACCGGGGAGCTGTTTTTT. It codes for CASRPGTRLTGELFF.

The rearrangement links TRBV5-6 to TRBJ1-4; D is perhaps TRBD1 (5 bases). Deletions cut 0 bases from V and 2 bases from J, with 14 bases between. The length of the CDR3 is 17 residues. The germline V gene encodes CDR1 SGHDT and CDR2 YYEEEE. CDR3 amino acids: CASSLVAGSATNEKLFF. As DNA, the CDR3 is TGTGCCAGCAGCTTGGTCGCAGGGTCCGCGACTAATGAAAAACTGTTTTTT. The full variable domain, its missing parts supplied by reference TRBV5-6 and TRBJ1-4, is DAGVTQSPTHLIKTRGQQVTLRCSPKSGHDTVSWYQQALGQGPQFIFQYYEEEERQRGNFPDRFSGHQFPNYSSELNVNALLLGDSALYLCASSLVAGSATNEKLFFGSGTQLSVL.

This clone came up a few times. The V and J genes are TRBV27 and TRBJ1-2; 7 nucleotides agree with TRBD1. Per germline, CDR1 MNHEY and CDR2 SMNVEV (reference sequence). The CDR3 extends over 16 amino acids. After removal of 7 bases from V and 6 bases from J, the junction contained 17 bases not matched to a gene. CDR3 sequence: CASTPAGGTVSHGYTF. In DNA, the CDR3 is TGTGCCAGCACCCCAGCTGGGGGGACAGTGTCTCATGGCTACACCTTC.

J is TRBJ1-4 and V is TRBV28; the D gene is possibly TRBD1 (5 bases). V lost 4 bases and J lost 14, with 20 bases in between. This CDR3 is built from 14 residues. Germline values: CDR1 MDHEN, CDR2 SYDVKM. The CDR3 coding sequence is TGTGCCAGCAGTTCCGGGCAGGGCTTTAGAACTCTGTTTTTT. Protein sequence: CASSSGQGFRTLFF.